One sample yielded the 32 T cell receptor beta chains listed below, sequenced in a study of T-cell memory formation after mild COVID-19. A single record per CDR3 protein comes from TCRdb applying MiXCR to the 5' RACE reads. The table has roughly 340,000 distinct CDR3 sequences, approximately 15% seen once. Sequenced: PBMCs or a T cell subset sorted from them (not recorded which). These receptor sequences come from a young man who had mild COVID-19 (a few samples of this study predate the infection). Cell type and time point are not known.

The chain joins TRBV5-6 to TRBJ2-3; a weak D match, TRBD1 (5 bases). The germline CDR1 and CDR2 sequences are SGHDT and YYEEEE. This CDR3 has 15 amino acids. The V end was cut by 1 base, the J end by 1 base, with 10 bases between. The CDR3 DNA reads as TGTGCCAGCAGCTTGCAGGGTCTCGGCACAGATACGCAGTATTTT. Residues: CASSLQGLGTDTQYF.

This clonotype was observed a few times. In DNA form, the CDR3 reads TGTGCCAGCAGCTGGGTAGCGGGGTCCGGAAGCACAGATACGCAGTATTTT. Translating gives CASSWVAGSGSTDTQYF. The gene calls are TRBV5-4 and TRBJ2-3; 8 positions agree with TRBD2. CDR1 and CDR2 (germline): SGHNT, YYREEE (reference sequence). The CDR3 spans 17 residues. The trim removed 3 bases at V and 0 bases at J, leaving 9 bases unmatched.

This clonotype was counted only a few times. The V call is TRBV6-5, the J call TRBJ1-1; the D gene is possibly TRBD1 (5 bases). From germline, CDR1 is MNHEY and CDR2 SVGAGI. The CDR3 sequence is 14 residues long. V gave up 0 bases and J gave up 4 bases, with 9 bases separating them. In nucleotides, the CDR3 is TGTGCCAGCAGTTACTCGAGGGGAGTCACTGAAGCTTTCTTT. It encodes CASSYSRGVTEAFF.

V gene TRBV5-4 combines with J gene TRBJ2-3, with TRBD2 matching over 9 bases. The germline CDR1 and CDR2 sequences are SGHNT and YYREEE (reference sequence). The CDR3 has 16 residues. V lost 1 base and J lost 2; bases outside the gene matches: 5. CDR3 DNA: TGTGCCAGCAGCTTGCGGCTAGCGGGGACCACAGATACGCAGTATTTT. It specifies CASSLRLAGTTDTQYF.

The rearrangement joins TRBV27 to TRBJ2-1; possibly TRBD2 for D (6 bases). The V and J ends lost 9 bases and 6 bases respectively, with 18 bases between them. Germline V gene sequence: CDR1 MNHEY, CDR2 SMNVEV (reference sequence). This CDR3 spans 14 amino acids. The CDR3 region is CAREGSRRGNEQFF. Here the CDR3 DNA reads TGTGCCAGGGAGGGGTCTAGGAGGGGCAATGAGCAGTTCTTC.

Only a few counts were recorded for this clonotype. The chain uses TRBV7-9 and TRBJ1-1, with D maybe TRBD1 (6 bases). Trimming removed 5 bases from V and 2 bases from J, with 9 bases in between. Germline values: CDR1 SEHNR, CDR2 FQNEAQ (reference sequence). This CDR3 has 13 amino acids. The CDR3 is CASSTTGNTEAFF. CDR3 in DNA: TGTGCCAGCAGCACGACAGGAAACACTGAAGCTTTCTTT.

The V and J genes are TRBV2 and TRBJ2-2; the D is unclear. The CDR3 is made up of 11 amino acids. The germline V and J ends were trimmed by 6 bases and 8 bases, with 7 bases remaining between them. Germline CDR1 and CDR2: SNHLY and FYNNEI. This CDR3 is CASRTRGELFF. CDR3 DNA sequence: TGTGCCAGCAGGACGAGGGGGGAGCTGTTTTTT.

This clonotype came up a few times. This rearrangement joins TRBV12-3 or TRBV12-4 to TRBJ1-3; D gene uncertain. CDR3 size: 16 residues. Trimming removed 6 bases at V and 0 bases at J, with 15 bases between. CDR3 residues: CASSSDGESSGNTIYF. The CDR3 DNA reads TGTGCCAGCAGCTCCGACGGAGAGAGCTCTGGAAACACCATATATTTT.

Only a few counts were recorded for this clonotype. This rearrangement joins TRBV2 to TRBJ2-4; TRBD1 might be the D (5 bases). V dropped 11 bases and J dropped 1 base, with 18 bases sitting between them. The CDR3 is 15 residues long. Germline V gene lookup returns CDR1 SNHLY and CDR2 FYNNEI. CDR3 loop: CAGSGDPGAKNIQYF. CDR3 sequence (DNA): TGTGCCGGATCAGGAGATCCAGGGGCCAAAAACATTCAGTACTTC.

The CDR3 DNA reads as TGCAGCGGTAACCTACTAGGGATTGAGCAGTTCTTC. This sequence encodes CSGNLLGIEQFF. This chain links TRBV29-1 with TRBJ2-1, with D tentatively TRBD2 (5 bases). CDR3 length equals 12 residues. V gave up 7 bases and J gave up 9 bases, with 16 bases separating them. Germline V lookup: CDR1 SQVTM, CDR2 ANQGSEA.

V and J are TRBV20-1 and TRBJ2-3; no clear D gene. Between the trimmed V and J ends, which lost 6 bases and 2 bases, there was a span of 9 bases. The CDR3 covers 12 residues. The germline V gene encodes CDR1 DFQATT and CDR2 SNEGSKA (reference sequence). This chain's CDR3 is CSAIYITDTQYF. The CDR3 nucleotides are TGCAGTGCCATTTACATCACAGATACGCAGTATTTT.

V is TRBV20-1 and J is TRBJ2-3; 7 bases agree with TRBD2. The CDR3 sequence is 13 residues long. Germline V lookup: CDR1 DFQATT, CDR2 SNEGSKA (reference sequence). The ends lost 6 bases at V and 2 bases at J; junction bases unmatched: 5. CDR3 region: CSAPGLPTDTQYF. In DNA, the CDR3 is TGCAGTGCCCCGGGACTACCCACAGATACGCAGTATTTT.

The chain links TRBV20-1 to TRBJ2-7, with D uncertain. Trimming left V 0 bases short and J 6 bases short, with 12 bases between. Germline CDR1 and CDR2: DFQATT and SNEGSKA (reference sequence). The CDR3 is 13 amino acids. CDR3 sequence reads: CSARDQEVVEQYV. CDR3 sequence (DNA): TGCAGTGCTAGAGATCAGGAAGTAGTCGAGCAGTACGTC.

The chain carries TRBV4-1 and TRBJ2-7, with TRBD1 identical over 9 bases. Per germline, CDR1 MGHRA and CDR2 YSYEKL. The CDR3 covers 14 residues. The ends lost 2 bases at V and 6 bases at J; junction bases unmatched: 5. Here the CDR3 reads CASSQRTGEREQYF. The CDR3 nucleotides are TGCGCCAGCAGCCAACGGACAGGGGAGCGCGAGCAGTACTTC.

This clonotype was recorded at least ten times. This rearrangement joins TRBV12-3 or TRBV12-4 to TRBJ2-6, with D possibly being TRBD1 (6 bases). CDR3 length: 19 residues. Between the trimmed V and J ends, which lost 2 bases and 0 bases, there was a span of 17 bases. DNA of the CDR3: TGTGCCAGCAGTTTAAGGGCGACAGGCACCCTCTCTGGGGCCAACGTCCTGACTTTC. Protein: CASSLRATGTLSGANVLTF.

This clonotype was counted between two and nine times. The V call is TRBV7-2, the J call TRBJ2-7; no clear D gene. Trimming left V 1 base short and J 3 bases short, with 13 bases between. CDR3 length equals 15 residues. Germline CDR1 and CDR2: SGHTA and FQGNSA. DNA of the CDR3: TGTGCCAGCAGCTTAGGAGGCCCCCGGATCTACGAGCAGTACTTC. This translates into CASSLGGPRIYEQYF.

This clonotype was counted between two and nine times. The CDR3 sequence: CASSLDVFKVPTQYF. DNA of the CDR3: TGTGCCAGCAGCTTAGATGTTTTTAAGGTGCCCACGCAGTATTTT. The rearrangement links TRBV11-2 to TRBJ2-3; D gene uncertain. Germline V CDR1 and CDR2: SGHAT, FQNNGV. V lost 0 bases, J lost 9 bases, and 16 bases lay in between. The CDR3 consists of 15 residues.

V usage is TRBV25-1 and J usage is TRBJ2-5; the match to TRBD1 covers 11 bases. V dropped 1 base and J dropped 5; count of bases not matched to a gene: 3. Looked up from germline, CDR1 is MGHDK and CDR2 is SYGVNS. This CDR3 contains 15 residues. DNA of the CDR3: TGTGCCAGCAGTGAATCGGGACAGGGGGGGGAGACCCAGTACTTC. Amino acid sequence: CASSESGQGGETQYF.

This clonotype was seen only a few times. This chain connects TRBV10-3 to TRBJ1-6; 7 positions agree with TRBD1. Germline V gene data show CDR1 as ENHRY and CDR2 as SYGVKD. The CDR3 runs 15 residues. The J segment lost 5 bases and the V segment lost 5 bases, leaving 6 bases of the junction unmatched. This CDR3 reads CAISPGDSDNSPLHF. In DNA form, the CDR3 reads TGTGCCATCAGTCCCGGGGACAGTGATAATTCACCCCTCCACTTT.

This chain uses TRBV6-5 with TRBJ2-5, with D unresolved. The CDR3 totals 14 residues. Trimming removed 5 bases at V and 5 bases at J, with 15 bases between. Germline V gene lookup returns CDR1 MNHEY and CDR2 SVGAGI. The CDR3 is CASSRSTRWETQYF. CDR3 nucleotide sequence: TGTGCCAGCAGTAGATCGACCCGGTGGGAGACCCAGTACTTC.

In its sample, this clonotype was seen once. The chain couples TRBV2 to TRBJ2-7; D is uncertain. Trimming took off 7 bases at V and 3 bases at J, with 10 bases between the two ends. The CDR3 loop spans 12 amino acids. Germline CDR1 and CDR2: SNHLY and FYNNEI. The CDR3 bases are TGTGCCAGCAAGGCAGCCGGCTACGAGCAGTACGTC. Amino acid sequence: CASKAAGYEQYV.

This clonotype came up a few times. The chain has TRBV3-1 and TRBJ1-5; a weak D match, TRBD1 (5 bases). Germline V gives CDR1 LGHDT, CDR2 YNNKEL (reference sequence). The CDR3 has 15 residues. V shed 4 bases and J shed 4 bases, with 14 bases lying between them. CDR3 DNA sequence: TGTGCCAGCAGCCCTTCTGGGGGGTCGAATCAGCCCCAGCATTTT. Protein product: CASSPSGGSNQPQHF.

This clonotype was found once. CDR3 protein: CASSHHRDDTEAFF. The DNA of the CDR3 is TGTGCCAGCAGCCATCACAGGGACGACACTGAAGCTTTCTTT. The V and J genes are TRBV3-1 and TRBJ1-1, with a weak D call TRBD1 (6 bases). Germline CDR1 and CDR2: LGHDT and YNNKEL (reference sequence). The CDR3 has 14 residues. V was shortened by 3 bases and J by 3 bases, with 11 bases between the two germline ends.

This clonotype showed up many times. This sequence joins TRBV7-2 and TRBJ2-3; no reliable D call. Per germline, CDR1 SGHTA and CDR2 FQGNSA. The CDR3 runs to 13 residues. Deletions cut 4 bases from V and 4 bases from J, with 9 bases between. Here the CDR3 DNA reads TGTGCCAGCAGCTCGGGCCCTCCAGATACGCAGTATTTT. Translated: CASSSGPPDTQYF.

This clonotype occurred a few times. Compared with germline, one end of the junction differs, possibly owing to a read error. V is TRBV7-2 and J is TRBJ2-4; D remains ambiguous. CDR3 length: 15 residues. Germline CDR1 reads SGHTA; CDR2 reads FQGNSA. CDR3 DNA sequence: TGTGCCATCAGCTTCGGAGCGCTAGCCAAAAACATTCAGTACTTC. This gives the protein CAISFGALAKNIQYF.

The J gene is TRBJ2-7, the V gene TRBV7-8; TRBD1 matches at 8 bases. V was pared by 6 bases and J by 1 base, with 8 bases of the junction left unmatched. Per germline, CDR1 SGHVS and CDR2 FQNEAQ. The CDR3 contains 15 residues. CDR3 in amino acids: CASRQDRGPSYEQYF. In DNA form, the CDR3 reads TGTGCCAGCAGGCAAGACAGGGGACCATCCTACGAGCAGTACTTC.

This clonotype was seen a handful of times. The V gene is TRBV12-3 or TRBV12-4, the J gene TRBJ2-7, with TRBD1 identical over 10 bases. The CDR3 is 13 amino acids. V shed 5 bases, J shed 6 bases, and the junction held 4 bases outside the gene matches. The CDR3 here is CASSPRDRGEQYF. The DNA of the CDR3 is TGTGCCAGCAGTCCGCGGGACAGGGGCGAGCAGTACTTC.

The sample holds a few counts of this clonotype. V and J are TRBV10-3 and TRBJ2-1, with a possible D match to TRBD2 (10 bases). The CDR3 sequence is 22 residues long. V was cut by 4 bases and J by 0 bases, with 31 bases left in between. The germline V gene has CDR1 ENHRY and CDR2 SYGVKD. CDR3 sequence: CAISGRGDRDYSGGHSYNEQFF. The CDR3 nucleotides read TGTGCCATCAGTGGCCGCGGGGACAGGGATTATAGCGGGGGGCACTCCTACAATGAGCAGTTCTTC.

This clonotype was observed a few times. This chain uses TRBV24-1 with TRBJ2-2; D remains unclear. The ends were cut back, 4 bases at V and 6 bases at J, with 11 bases in the middle. This CDR3 contains 14 residues. Germline loops: CDR1 KGHDR, CDR2 SFDVKD. As DNA, the CDR3 is TGTGCCACCAGTGAGATCGGGCGCCCCGGGGAGCTGTTTTTT. Translated, it gives CATSEIGRPGELFF.

The chain links TRBV13 to TRBJ1-6; TRBD1 might be the D (5 bases). V was clipped by 8 bases and J by 7 bases, with 9 bases between them. Germline V gives CDR1 PRHDT, CDR2 FYEKMQ (reference sequence). This CDR3 comprises 12 residues. The CDR3 is CASGTSNSPLHF. CDR3 DNA: TGTGCCAGCGGGACGAGCAATTCACCCCTCCACTTT. Looking up the rest from reference TRBV13 and TRBJ1-6 gives the full variable domain: AAGVIQSPRHLIKEKRETATLKCYPIPRHDTVYWYQQGPGQDPQFLISFYEKMQSDKGSIPDRFSAQQFSDYHSELNMSSLELGDSALYFCASGTSNSPLHFGNGTRLTVT.

This clonotype was seen only a few times. The V call is TRBV7-2, the J call TRBJ2-3; D is uncertain. The V gene lost 5 bases and the J gene lost 6 bases, with 15 bases spanning the gap. Germline V gives CDR1 SGHTA, CDR2 FQGNSA. This CDR3 is 14 amino acids long. The CDR3 DNA is TGTGCCAGCAGCCCACGCCCTCCTTGGGATACGCAGTATTTT. The encoded protein is CASSPRPPWDTQYF.

The sample holds many counts of this clonotype. This chain joins TRBV5-1 and TRBJ2-7; D gene uncertain. The V and J ends lost 5 bases and 5 bases respectively, with 11 bases between them. The CDR3 sequence is 12 residues long. Germline values: CDR1 SGHRS, CDR2 YFSETQ. The CDR3 loop is CASSVRVDEQYF. Written as DNA, the CDR3 is TGCGCCAGCAGTGTCAGAGTCGACGAGCAGTACTTC.